The 28 T cell receptor beta chains below come from one sample, sequenced in a study of T cell repertoires in cytomegalovirus infection. TCRdb reprocessed the reads via MiXCR and lists one record per CDR3 protein. The table records approximately 700,000 distinct CDR3 sequences, approximately 40% of them present only once. Sequenced sample: PBMCs. The receptors here all came from a human donor in good health (CMV status not recorded). Some clones in this sample may be carry-over from other donors' samples.

This chain links TRBV7-2 with TRBJ1-1; 8 bases match TRBD1. Unmatched junction bases numbered 6, after V lost 4 bases and J lost 5 bases. This CDR3 spans 14 amino acids. CDR1 is SGHTA, CDR2 FQGNSA, per germline. The CDR3 region has the DNA TGTGCCAGCAGCTCCCGACAGGGGTTGACTGAAGCTTTCTTT. This encodes CASSSRQGLTEAFF.

The chain is built from TRBV7-9 and TRBJ1-1; D not certain. The V end was cut by 1 base, the J end by 0 bases, with 9 bases between. The CDR3 is 15 residues long. Germline V CDR1 and CDR2: SEHNR, FQNEAQ (reference sequence). Here the CDR3 reads CASSLVRNMNTEAFF. For the CDR3, the DNA is TGTGCCAGCAGCTTAGTCCGGAACATGAACACTGAAGCTTTCTTT.

This chain connects TRBV20-1 to TRBJ1-5; TRBD1 might be the D (5 bases). CDR1 is DFQATT, CDR2 SNEGSKA, per germline (reference sequence). Trimming took 5 bases from V and 3 from J, leaving 17 bases between them. This CDR3 has 15 amino acids. The CDR3 sequence is CSAGPFRETNQPQHF. CDR3 bases: TGCAGTGCTGGTCCTTTCAGGGAGACCAATCAGCCCCAGCATTTT.

This clonotype was observed many times. CDR3 amino acids: CASRNHQGAVYNEQFF. As DNA, the CDR3 is TGTGCCAGCAGAAACCATCAGGGGGCGGTTTACAATGAGCAGTTCTTC. The chain recombines TRBV7-8 with TRBJ2-1, with 8 bases aligning to TRBD1. Germline V CDR1 and CDR2: SGHVS, FQNEAQ. V lost 6 bases and J lost 4; bases outside the gene matches: 11. This CDR3 comprises 16 residues.

The V call is TRBV18, the J call TRBJ2-4; the D is unclear. CDR3 length equals 15 residues. Trimming removed 5 bases at V and 0 bases at J, with 11 bases between. Germline V gene sequence: CDR1 KGHSH, CDR2 LQKENI. The CDR3: CASSMDGVAKNIQYF. The CDR3 DNA is TGTGCCAGCTCAATGGACGGTGTAGCCAAAAACATTCAGTACTTC.

The V and J genes are TRBV7-9 and TRBJ1-2; no firm D call. Germline V CDR1 and CDR2: SEHNR, FQNEAQ (reference sequence). The V and J ends lost 1 base and 0 bases respectively, with 9 bases between them. The CDR3 sequence is 15 residues long. The CDR3, as DNA: TGTGCCAGCAGCTTAGGTTCAGGTCCTAACTATGGCTACACCTTC. Protein product: CASSLGSGPNYGYTF.

The V gene is TRBV20-1, the J gene TRBJ1-1; D uncertain. CDR3 length: 12 amino acids. The V and J ends lost 3 bases and 4 bases respectively, with 9 bases between them. Germline loops: CDR1 DFQATT, CDR2 SNEGSKA (reference sequence). CDR3 sequence reads: CSASNGPTEAFF. In nucleotides, the CDR3 is TGCAGTGCTAGTAACGGGCCCACTGAAGCTTTCTTT.

The rearrangement uses TRBV7-8 and TRBJ1-4; D is unresolved. The CDR3 has 13 residues. The ends were cut back, 1 base at V and 8 bases at J, with 8 bases in the middle. The germline CDR1 and CDR2 sequences are SGHVS and FQNEAQ. The CDR3 is CASSLDVQEKLFF. CDR3 nucleotides: TGTGCCAGCAGCTTAGATGTCCAAGAAAAACTGTTTTTT.

This clonotype came up a few times. The chain combines TRBV10-3 with TRBJ2-7, with TRBD1 matching 7 bases. V shed 9 bases and J 2 bases; nucleotides not matched to a gene: 10. This CDR3 has 14 amino acids. The germline gives CDR1 ENHRY, CDR2 SYGVKD. The DNA for the CDR3 is TGTGCCATACAGACCGGGACAGCAACCTACGAGCAGTACTTC. This encodes CAIQTGTATYEQYF.

This clonotype was picked up one time. The genes are TRBV19 and TRBJ2-2; D gene uncertain. The CDR3 totals 12 residues. Germline V gene sequence: CDR1 LNHDA, CDR2 SQIVND (reference sequence). V lost 7 bases, J lost 5 bases, and 8 bases lay in between. The CDR3, as DNA: TGTGCCAGTACCGCCGGGACCGGGGAGCTGTTTTTT. Amino acid sequence: CASTAGTGELFF.

This clonotype came up once. The genes are TRBV19 and TRBJ1-2, with TRBD1 identical over 7 bases. The CDR3 is 15 amino acids. Germline V CDR1 and CDR2: LNHDA, SQIVND (reference sequence). Trimming at V came to 4 bases and at J to 7 bases, leaving 12 bases not matched to a gene. CDR3 amino acids: CASSRPLDRFRGYTF. The CDR3 DNA follows: TGTGCCAGTAGTAGGCCTTTGGACAGGTTCCGTGGCTACACCTTC.

The chain couples TRBV19 to TRBJ1-1; D is undetermined. Germline V gene sequence: CDR1 LNHDA, CDR2 SQIVND (reference sequence). V gave up 3 bases and J gave up 3 bases, with 11 bases separating them. This CDR3 comprises 14 residues. The CDR3 region is CASSIFPGDTEAFF. CDR3 nucleotides: TGTGCCAGTAGTATCTTCCCAGGCGACACTGAAGCTTTCTTT.

This clonotype was recorded at least ten times. The CDR3 DNA reads as TGTGCCAGCAGAAACGGACAGACGAACACTGAAGCTTTCTTT. Translated, it gives CASRNGQTNTEAFF. The rearrangement uses TRBV27 and TRBJ1-1, with D possibly TRBD1 on 6 matching bases. The CDR3 loop spans 14 amino acids. CDR1 and CDR2 from the germline V gene are MNHEY and SMNVEV (reference sequence). Trimming removed 6 bases from V and 1 base from J, with 12 bases in between.

This clonotype was detected only a few times. The CDR3 loop is CASSPGERHTGELFF. CDR3 DNA: TGTGCCAGCAGCCCAGGGGAACGGCACACCGGGGAGCTGTTTTTT. This chain uses TRBV11-1 with TRBJ2-2; maybe TRBD1 (6 bases). This CDR3 comprises 15 residues. The V end was cut by 5 bases, the J end by 3 bases, with 13 bases between. In germline, CDR1 is SGHAT, CDR2 FQDESV (reference sequence).

As concerns this clonotype: A read error may produce the germline difference seen at one junction end. The rearrangement joins TRBV7-6 to TRBJ2-7; 7 bases map to TRBD1. The CDR3 runs to 14 residues. The germline V gene encodes CDR1 SGHVS and CDR2 FNYEAQ. As DNA, the CDR3 is TGTGCCAGCAGCCTAGCAGGGGGTTCGGCCGAGCAGTACTTC. It codes for CASSLAGGSAEQYF.

This clonotype was detected many times. V is TRBV25-1 and J is TRBJ2-6; 7 positions agree with TRBD1. Germline V gene sequence: CDR1 MGHDK, CDR2 SYGVNS. V dropped 2 bases and J dropped 5; count of bases not matched to a gene: 9. This CDR3 is 17 amino acids long. This chain's CDR3 is CASSEDREASWANVLTF. The CDR3 DNA reads as TGTGCCAGCAGTGAAGACAGGGAAGCTAGCTGGGCCAACGTCCTGACTTTC. Combining the CDR3 with reference TRBV25-1 and TRBJ2-6 gives the whole variable domain EADIYQTPRYLVIGTGKKITLECSQTMGHDKMYWYQQDPGMELHLIHYSYGVNSTEKGDLSSESTVSRIRTEHFPLTLESARPSHTSQYLCASSEDREASWANVLTFGAGSRLTVL.

The chain carries TRBV15 and TRBJ1-5; no firm D call. The CDR3 is made up of 13 amino acids. V lost 0 bases and J 8 bases, leaving 8 bases between the germline ends. Germline values: CDR1 LNHNV, CDR2 YYDKDF (reference sequence). CDR3 sequence: CATSRELMEPQHF. The CDR3 nucleotides read TGTGCCACCAGCAGAGAATTAATGGAGCCCCAGCATTTT.

This clonotype has a handful of counts. The chain couples TRBV20-1 to TRBJ1-5; D remains ambiguous. CDR3 length equals 16 residues. The germline CDR1 and CDR2 sequences are DFQATT and SNEGSKA (reference sequence). V dropped 0 bases and J dropped 3 bases, with 15 bases sitting between them. The CDR3 here is CSARDVAGRYNQPQHF. For the CDR3, the DNA is TGCAGTGCTAGAGATGTGGCCGGACGGTACAATCAGCCCCAGCATTTT.

V usage is TRBV6-6 and J usage is TRBJ2-6; TRBD2 matches 7 bases. The CDR3 has 15 amino acids. V gave up 6 bases and J gave up 2 bases; unmatched junction bases: 4. Germline values: CDR1 MNHNY, CDR2 SVGAGI (reference sequence). CDR3 in amino acids: CASSRGGTGANVLTF. In DNA form, the CDR3 reads TGTGCCAGCAGCCGGGGAGGGACTGGGGCCAACGTCCTGACTTTC.

This clonotype was counted only a few times. This chain links TRBV20-1 with TRBJ2-7; 13 positions agree with TRBD2. The CDR3 is made up of 17 amino acids. V dropped 1 base and J dropped 5; count of bases not matched to a gene: 11. Germline CDR1 and CDR2: DFQATT and SNEGSKA (reference sequence). CDR3 nucleotide sequence: TGCAGTGCTAGAGTTCCCGGACTAGCGGGAGTTAAGGACGAGCAGTACTTC. Protein product: CSARVPGLAGVKDEQYF.

This clonotype was recorded a few times. The CDR3 bases are TGTGCCAGCAGTTTATTACTTGGTCGTATTCGGGGGGCACTGTCACCCCTCCACTTT. It specifies CASSLLLGRIRGALSPLHF. This sequence joins TRBV27 and TRBJ1-6, with D possibly being TRBD1 (6 bases). The CDR3 length is 19 residues. CDR1 and CDR2 (germline): MNHEY, SMNVEV (reference sequence). The germline V and J ends were trimmed by 1 base and 10 bases, with 26 bases remaining between them.

The J gene is TRBJ2-7, the V gene TRBV2; D ambiguous. This CDR3 is built from 11 residues. V was trimmed by 8 bases and J by 5 bases, leaving 10 bases between them. The germline gives CDR1 SNHLY, CDR2 FYNNEI. In DNA, the CDR3 is TGTGCCAGCGCGGTCTACGACGAGCAGTACTTC. Translation gives CASAVYDEQYF.

Note on this clonotype: One junction end does not reproduce the germline sequence, and a read error may be involved. The chain recombines TRBV12-3 or TRBV12-4 with TRBJ1-2, with D perhaps matching TRBD1 (6 bases). CDR3 size: 13 residues. As DNA, the CDR3 is TGTGGCAGCAGCCCCCAGGGGTACTATGGCTACACCTTC. Protein product: CGSSPQGYYGYTF.

CDR3 residues: CASSPASLAGGKDEQFF. The CDR3, as DNA: TGTGCCAGCAGTCCCGCGAGCCTAGCGGGAGGCAAGGATGAGCAGTTCTTC. This chain joins TRBV28 and TRBJ2-1; 11 nucleotides line up with TRBD2. This CDR3 is 17 amino acids long. In germline, CDR1 is MDHEN, CDR2 SYDVKM. Trimming cost V 5 bases and J 8 bases; bases outside gene matches: 14. Filled out from reference TRBV28 and TRBJ2-1, the complete variable domain reads DVKVTQSSRYLVKRTGEKVFLECVQDMDHENMFWYRQDPGLGLRLIYFSYDVKMKEKGDIPEGYSVSREKKERFSLILESASTNQTSMYLCASSPASLAGGKDEQFFGPGTRLTVL.

This clonotype was found a few times. The chain combines TRBV28 with TRBJ1-5; D ambiguous. Trimming stripped 5 bases from V and 9 bases from J, with 8 bases between. Germline values: CDR1 MDHEN, CDR2 SYDVKM. This CDR3 comprises 11 residues. The CDR3 region has the DNA TGTGCCAGCAGTCAGCTTCGGCCCCAGCATTTT. Its translation is CASSQLRPQHF.

This chain links TRBV6-2 or TRBV6-3 with TRBJ1-2, with a possible D match to TRBD1 (5 bases). The CDR3 runs 17 residues. V lost 8 bases, J lost 1 base, and 23 bases lay in between. The V gene's germline CDR1 is MNHEY and CDR2 SVGEGT. Here the CDR3 DNA reads TGTGCCAGCCTCTCTCCGGGACGGCGGACCCTTAACTATGGCTACACCTTC. Translation: CASLSPGRRTLNYGYTF.

This clonotype was seen ten or more times. The CDR3 spells CAISDSLSGRIFYEQYF. CDR3 nucleotides: TGTGCCATCAGTGATTCGTTATCGGGACGGATATTCTACGAGCAGTACTTC. The chain uses TRBV10-3 and TRBJ2-7; perhaps D is TRBD1 or TRBD2 (5 bases each). V lost 3 bases and J 3 bases, leaving 21 bases between the germline ends. In germline, CDR1 is ENHRY, CDR2 SYGVKD. There are 17 residues in the CDR3.

This clonotype has more than one count but fewer than ten. The J gene is TRBJ2-3, the V gene TRBV4-1; 8 bases map to TRBD1. Trimming removed 3 bases from V and 1 base from J; junction bases left unmatched: 9. The CDR3 runs 17 residues. Looked up from germline, CDR1 is MGHRA and CDR2 is YSYEKL. Written as DNA, the CDR3 is TGCGCCAGCAGCCAGGCCTTCACAGGGGGAGGCACAGATACGCAGTATTTT. Translating it yields CASSQAFTGGGTDTQYF.